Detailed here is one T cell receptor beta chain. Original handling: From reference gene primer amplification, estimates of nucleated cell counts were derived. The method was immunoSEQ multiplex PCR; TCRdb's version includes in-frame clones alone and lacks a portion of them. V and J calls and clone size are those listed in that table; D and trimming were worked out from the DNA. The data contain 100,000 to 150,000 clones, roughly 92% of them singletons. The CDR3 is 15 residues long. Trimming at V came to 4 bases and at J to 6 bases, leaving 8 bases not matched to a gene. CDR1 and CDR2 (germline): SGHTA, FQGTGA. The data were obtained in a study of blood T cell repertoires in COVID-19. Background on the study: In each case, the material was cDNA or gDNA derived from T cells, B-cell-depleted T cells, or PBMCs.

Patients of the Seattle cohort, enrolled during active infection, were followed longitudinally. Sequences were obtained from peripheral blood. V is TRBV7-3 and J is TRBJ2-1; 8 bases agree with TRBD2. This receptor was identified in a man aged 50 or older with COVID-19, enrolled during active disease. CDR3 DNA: TGTGCCAGCAGCTCCGTGGGTAGCGGGACCAATGAGCAGTTCTTC. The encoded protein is CASSSVGSGTNEQFF.